The present T cell receptor (beta chain) was sequenced within a study of CXCR3-negative and CXCR3-positive naive CD8 T cells. This CDR3 is 14 amino acids long. Germline CDR1 and CDR2: PRHDT and FYEKMQ (reference sequence). Study results and limitations: Higher TRB CDR3 hydrophobicity marked CXCR3-positive naive cells relative to CXCR3-negative naive cells. The TRBV-TRBJ usage of naive CXCR3-negative and CXCR3-positive cells was similar, but that of memory cells differed. Similarly elevated diversity marked both naive subsets, with memory CD8+ cells showing far lower diversity. The naive subsets expressed comparable surface CD5, and the authors inferred TCR strength from TRB CDR3 properties.

As concerns this clonotype: As yet, its antigen is unknown.

A CD45RO-CCR7+CD27+CD95- profile was what naive CD8+ T cells displayed. In preparing the TRB cDNA libraries, 5' RACE with UMI labels was used. TCRdb re-called the 5' RACE reads, yielding one record per CDR3 amino acid sequence without DNA. Its clone listing holds 150,000 or so distinct CDR3 sequences. Sequenced input: naive CXCR3+ CD8+ T cells from blood. Subset described: CD45RO-CCR7+CD27+CD95- naive CD8+ T cells expressing CXCR3 (TNR3+). The chain couples TRBV13 to TRBJ2-1; TCRdb calls TRBD2, which cannot be checked without DNA. This TCR came from a human donor in good health. Some clones in this sample may be carry-over from other donors' samples. The CDR3 spells CASSSTADGDEQFF.